These 17 T cell receptor beta chains came from one sample sequenced in a study of shared clonotypes between healthy human individuals. Libraries were prepared by immunoSEQ multiplex PCR; TCRdb keeps only in-frame clonotypes and omits some of them. The sample carries 100,000 or so clones, around half recorded once. What was sequenced was PBMCs. These TCRs come from a woman in her 40s in good health. Some clones in this sample may be carry-over from other donors' samples.

In the case of this clone: A read error is the likely source, as a far larger clone sits one nucleotide away. The J gene is TRBJ2-5, the V gene TRBV4-1; no clear D. Judging by the DNA end, TRBJ2-7 fits better; the J call may be wrong. This CDR3 is built from 15 residues. Looked up from germline, CDR1 is MGHRA and CDR2 is YSYEKL. The CDR3 loop is CASSLSSLGSYEQYF. The CDR3, as DNA: TGCGCCAGCAGCCTTAGCTCTTTGGGATCCTACGAGCAGTACTTC.

This clone has ten or more counts. The CDR3 region is CASSVPGQLSSGANVLTF. The CDR3 DNA is TGTGCCAGCAGCGTACCGGGACAGCTTTCCTCTGGGGCCAACGTCCTGACTTTC. The chain is built from TRBV4-2 and TRBJ2-6; 7 nucleotides align to TRBD1. CDR1 and CDR2 from the germline V gene are LGHNA and YNFKEQ. This CDR3 contains 18 residues. The trim removed 5 bases at V and 0 bases at J, leaving 10 bases unmatched.

The genes are TRBV30 and TRBJ2-7; perhaps D is TRBD1 or TRBD2 (5 bases each). Near its end, the DNA agrees better with TRBJ2-4, so the J call may be wrong. The CDR3 is 13 amino acids. Germline CDR1 GTSNPN, CDR2 SVGIG (reference sequence). Here the CDR3 reads CAWRSRGANIQYF. The CDR3 DNA reads as TGTGCCTGGAGAAGCCGGGGCGCTAACATTCAGTACTTC.

This clone was counted only a few times. The chain uses TRBV4-3 and TRBJ1-5, with D perhaps TRBD1 (5 bases). CDR1 is LGHNA and CDR2 is YSLEER in the germline V gene. CDR3 length equals 16 residues. Trimming removed 0 bases at V and 3 bases at J, with 12 bases between. CDR3: CASSQERAGHNQPQHF. The CDR3 DNA reads as TGCGCCAGCAGCCAAGAACGGGCAGGGCACAATCAGCCCCAGCATTTT.

This clone appeared many times. The V call is TRBV28, the J call TRBJ2-2; tentative D call: TRBD1 (5 bases). Per the germline V gene, CDR1 is MDHEN and CDR2 is SYDVKM. V dropped 5 bases and J dropped 7 bases, with 14 bases sitting between them. The CDR3 spans 14 residues. The CDR3 DNA reads TGTGCCAGCAGTGCCCAGGGTATCCGCGGGGAGCTGTTTTTT. It translates to CASSAQGIRGELFF.

This clone appeared many times. This rearrangement joins TRBV9 to TRBJ1-3; no reliable D call. This CDR3 spans 15 amino acids. Trimming removed 1 base from V and 4 bases from J, with 12 bases in between. The germline V gene encodes CDR1 SGDLS and CDR2 YYNGEE. The CDR3: CASSVLGSQGNTIYF. CDR3 in DNA: TGTGCCAGCAGCGTATTGGGGAGTCAAGGAAACACCATATATTTT.

Points on this clone: This may come from a read error, since a much larger clone is one base off. Other DNA variants within this sample encode the same CDR3. The chain links TRBV7-3 to TRBJ2-2; maybe TRBD2 (5 bases). CDR3 size: 14 residues. Germline V gene data show CDR1 as SGHTA and CDR2 as FQGTGA. The chain's CDR3 is CASSLGSSAGELFF. The CDR3 nucleotides read TGTGCCAGCAGCTTAGGGAGTAGCGCCGGGGAGCTGTTCTTT. Using reference TRBV7-3 and TRBJ2-2 for the parts outside the CDR3, the full variable domain is GAGVSQTPSNKVTEKGKYVELRCDPISGHTALYWYRQSLGQGPEFLIYFQGTGAADDSGLPNDRFFAVRPEGSVSTLKIQRTERGDSAVYLCASSLGSSAGELFFGEGSRLTVL.

This clone was seen many times. The chain joins TRBV7-9 to TRBJ1-6; D is uncertain. The CDR3 extends over 14 amino acids. Deletions cut 1 base from V and 7 bases from J, with 8 bases between. The germline CDR1 and CDR2 sequences are SEHNR and FQNEAQ (reference sequence). CDR3 DNA sequence: TGTGCCAGCAGCTTAGGGGCCCCGAATTCACCCCTCCACTTT. Translation: CASSLGAPNSPLHF. Filled out from reference TRBV7-9 and TRBJ1-6, the complete variable domain reads DTGVSQNPRHKITKRGQNVTFRCDPISEHNRLYWYRQTLGQGPEFLTYFQNEAQLEKSRLLSDRFSAERPKGSFSTLEIQRTEQGDSAMYLCASSLGAPNSPLHFGNGTRLTVT.

This rearrangement joins TRBV9 to TRBJ1-2; tentative D call: TRBD1 (6 bases). Per the germline V gene, CDR1 is SGDLS and CDR2 is YYNGEE. CDR3 length: 14 amino acids. The germline V and J ends were trimmed by 0 bases and 2 bases, with 8 bases remaining between them. CDR3 nucleotide sequence: TGTGCCAGCAGCGTAGGGCAGGGGAACTATGGCTACACCTTC. It is translated as CASSVGQGNYGYTF.

This clone was seen ten or more times. The chain has TRBV9 and TRBJ1-2; the D gene is possibly TRBD1 (6 bases). V gave up 1 base and J gave up 4 bases, with 14 bases separating them. This CDR3 spans 15 amino acids. From germline, CDR1 is SGDLS and CDR2 YYNGEE. The CDR3 DNA reads as TGTGCCAGCAGCGTACTCGGGGACACCACCTATGGCTACACCTTC. Translating gives CASSVLGDTTYGYTF.

The chain is built from TRBV6-6 and TRBJ2-2, with D possibly TRBD2 on 5 matching bases. Germline V gene sequence: CDR1 MNHNY, CDR2 SVGAGI (reference sequence). Trimming took 6 bases from V and 6 from J, leaving 11 bases between them. This CDR3 is built from 13 residues. CDR3 sequence reads: CASSPAEAGELFF. The CDR3 coding sequence is TGTGCCAGCAGCCCAGCGGAGGCCGGGGAGCTGTTTTTT.

With respect to this clone: With a much larger clone just one base away, this may be a read error. The chain uses TRBV19 and TRBJ2-7, with D possibly matching TRBD1 (6 bases). CDR3 length: 15 amino acids. The germline gives CDR1 LNHDA, CDR2 SQIVND (reference sequence). V lost 1 base and J 5 bases, leaving 15 bases between the germline ends. The CDR3 is CASSIGGDTSHEQYF. The CDR3 DNA reads TGTGCCAGTAGTATAGGAGGGGACACTTCCCACGAGCAGTACTTC.

This clone has more than one count but fewer than ten. V gene TRBV2 combines with J gene TRBJ2-7, with D possibly being TRBD1 (6 bases). The CDR3 has 12 amino acids. Trimming removed 6 bases at V and 9 bases at J, with 15 bases between. Germline CDR1 reads SNHLY; CDR2 reads FYNNEI. The CDR3 reads CASRGQRPVQYF. The CDR3 coding sequence is TGTGCCAGCAGAGGACAGCGCCCCGTGCAGTACTTC.

This clone has ten or more counts. The rearrangement links TRBV27 to TRBJ2-7, with D perhaps matching TRBD2 (5 bases). CDR3 length equals 15 residues. The germline V gene encodes CDR1 MNHEY and CDR2 SMNVEV (reference sequence). The ends were cut back, 5 bases at V and 1 base at J, with 15 bases in the middle. CDR3 in amino acids: CASSKVGVVSYEQYF. CDR3 DNA: TGTGCCAGCAGTAAGGTGGGAGTAGTGTCCTACGAGCAGTACTTC.

CDR3 DNA: TGTGCCAGCAGTCTAGTGCGGGGCCGGCGAGTGCTATCCTACGAGCAGTACTTC. Translated: CASSLVRGRRVLSYEQYF. V is TRBV28 and J is TRBJ2-5; tentative D call: TRBD2 (6 bases). The J call may be in error: the DNA end matches TRBJ2-7 better. The CDR3 is 18 amino acids. Germline-derived CDR1 and CDR2 are MDHEN and SYDVKM.

In nucleotides, the CDR3 is TGTGCCAGCAGCCCCCACGGGACAGGTGAAGGTGAGCAGTTCTTC. The encoded protein is CASSPHGTGEGEQFF. This sequence joins TRBV11-3 and TRBJ2-1; 8 bases match TRBD1. The germline V gene has CDR1 SGHNT and CDR2 YENEEA. V trimming: 5 bases; J trimming: 9 bases; junction bases outside the gene matches: 12. This CDR3 spans 15 amino acids.

This CDR3 is CASSPWGGSGANVLTF. The CDR3 DNA is TGTGCCAGCAGTCCCTGGGGGGGCTCTGGGGCCAACGTCCTGACTTTC. The chain employs TRBV7-7 and TRBJ2-6; 7 bases match TRBD2. Germline loops: CDR1 SSHAT, CDR2 FNYEAQ (reference sequence). The ends lost 6 bases at V and 0 bases at J; junction bases unmatched: 5. This CDR3 has 16 residues.